The sequence of this T cell receptor beta chain was determined in a study of blood T cell repertoires in COVID-19. CDR3 length equals 14 residues. V gave up 7 bases and J gave up 7 bases; unmatched junction bases: 11. CDR1 is LNHDA and CDR2 is SQIVND in the germline V gene (reference sequence). The table came from immunoSEQ multiplex PCR; TCRdb's copy has only in-frame clones and leaves some out. Here the sample spans 130,000 or so clones, 82% being singletons. J is TRBJ1-2 and V is TRBV19, with 8 bases matching TRBD1. Sequencing was carried out using peripheral blood. This clonotype was sampled from a woman aged 65 to 85 with acute or convalescent COVID-19. The CDR3 DNA reads as TGTGCCAGTACCATCGGACAGGGATTTACTGGCTACACCTTC. This encodes CASTIGQGFTGYTF.